Listed here are 26 T cell receptor beta chains from one sample, sequenced in a study of blood T cell repertoires in COVID-19. The data were produced by immunoSEQ multiplex PCR, yet TCRdb's version contains in-frame clones alone and is incomplete. The sample has about 240,000 clones, around 80% seen once. The sequenced sample consisted of peripheral blood. All receptors come from a human donor in a cohort sampled during active COVID-19.

A few counts support this clone. The chain recombines TRBV5-1 with TRBJ1-1, with 10 nucleotides matching TRBD1. V shed 0 bases, J shed 3 bases, and the junction held 8 bases outside the gene matches. This CDR3 is 17 amino acids long. Per the germline V gene, CDR1 is SGHRS and CDR2 is YFSETQ. The CDR3 DNA reads TGCGCCAGCAGCTTGGCCGGGACAGGGGTTGGTCACACTGAAGCTTTCTTT. It yields the protein CASSLAGTGVGHTEAFF. Combining the CDR3 with reference TRBV5-1 and TRBJ1-1 gives the whole variable domain KAGVTQTPRYLIKTRGQQVTLSCSPISGHRSVSWYQQTPGQGLQFLFEYFSETQRNKGNFPGRFSGRQFSNSRSEMNVSTLELGDSALYLCASSLAGTGVGHTEAFFGQGTRLTVV.

The chain combines TRBV12-5 with TRBJ1-4, with 11 positions matching TRBD1. V trimming: 5 bases; J trimming: 0 bases; junction bases outside the gene matches: 5. Germline CDR1 is LGHNT and CDR2 is FRNRAP. The CDR3 sequence is 17 residues long. CDR3 nucleotides: TGTGCTAGTGGTCTAGGACAGGGGGCCTCAACTAATGAAAAACTGTTTTTT. Translating it yields CASGLGQGASTNEKLFF.

The chain couples TRBV28 to TRBJ2-7, with 7 bases that match TRBD2. CDR3 size: 15 residues. CDR1 and CDR2 (germline): MDHEN, SYDVKM. V gave up 1 base and J gave up 12 bases; unmatched junction bases: 15. CDR3 in amino acids: CASSLSAREQSPPYF. CDR3 DNA sequence: TGTGCCAGCAGTTTATCGGCGCGGGAGCAGTCCCCCCCGTACTTC.

The J gene is TRBJ2-5, the V gene TRBV7-2, with TRBD1 as a possible D gene (6 bases). Trimming cost V 1 base and J 4 bases, with 13 bases left between them. The CDR3 loop spans 15 amino acids. Germline CDR1 SGHTA, CDR2 FQGNSA. DNA for the CDR3: TGTGCCAGCAGCTTAGTCAACAGGGTGGGAGAGACCCAGTACTTC. Residues: CASSLVNRVGETQYF.

The chain employs TRBV24-1 and TRBJ2-3; D is unresolved. The germline V gene encodes CDR1 KGHDR and CDR2 SFDVKD. The CDR3 consists of 19 residues. The V gene lost 0 bases and the J gene lost 0 bases, with 18 bases spanning the gap. The CDR3 DNA sequence: TGTGCCACCAGTGATTTGCGTGGGTTCGAGCGTTCTAGCACAGATACGCAGTATTTT. Translated: CATSDLRGFERSSTDTQYF.

The chain carries TRBV4-2 and TRBJ1-4; TRBD1 agrees at 7 bases. Germline CDR1 is LGHNA and CDR2 is YNFKEQ. The CDR3 runs to 17 residues. V gave up 0 bases and J gave up 1 base; unmatched junction bases: 5. This CDR3 is CASSQDPQGLTNEKLFF. The DNA of the CDR3 is TGTGCCAGCAGCCAAGATCCACAGGGGCTAACTAATGAAAAACTGTTTTTT.

This rearrangement joins TRBV6-5 to TRBJ1-1, with D perhaps TRBD1 (5 bases). CDR3 length: 13 amino acids. The V gene lost 7 bases and the J gene lost 11 bases, with 20 bases spanning the gap. CDR1 and CDR2 (germline): MNHEY, SVGAGI. The CDR3 is CASTLQDRSRAFF. CDR3 DNA: TGTGCCAGCACTTTACAAGACAGAAGTAGGGCTTTCTTT.

This clone was seen ten or more times. The chain joins TRBV19 to TRBJ2-7; TRBD1 aligns across 7 bases. The CDR3 has 17 residues. V lost 2 bases, J lost 2 bases, and 12 bases stayed unmatched. Germline lookup yields CDR1 LNHDA and CDR2 SQIVND (reference sequence). CDR3 DNA sequence: TGTGCCAGTAGTATAAGGGGAGAGGGGACAGTACCCTACGAGCAGTACTTC. It codes for CASSIRGEGTVPYEQYF.

This clone was found once. The chain couples TRBV4-2 to TRBJ2-1; 10 bases agree with TRBD1. V lost 0 bases to trimming and J lost 4 bases; unmatched junction nucleotides: 12. Germline CDR1 LGHNA, CDR2 YNFKEQ. The length of the CDR3 is 19 residues. The CDR3 DNA is TGTGCCAGCAGCCAAGAGGGACGGGGAGGGACAGGGGCTTACAATGAGCAGTTCTTC. Protein sequence: CASSQEGRGGTGAYNEQFF.

The rearrangement links TRBV9 to TRBJ1-3, with no clear D. Germline CDR1 is SGDLS and CDR2 is YYNGEE. The CDR3 contains 14 residues. The ends were cut back, 0 bases at V and 4 bases at J, with 8 bases in the middle. The CDR3 spells CASSVAGTGNTIYF. CDR3 in DNA: TGTGCCAGCAGCGTAGCAGGTACCGGAAACACCATATATTTT.

The chain recombines TRBV5-5 with TRBJ2-1; D possibly corresponds to TRBD1 (6 bases). V was cut by 0 bases and J by 6 bases, with 10 bases left in between. CDR1 SGHKS and CDR2 YYEKEE come from the germline V gene (reference sequence). CDR3 length: 14 residues. In DNA, the CDR3 is TGTGCCAGCAGCTTGGTGGACAGCAGCAATGAGCAGTTCTTC. Its translation is CASSLVDSSNEQFF. Looking up the rest from reference TRBV5-5 and TRBJ2-1 gives the full variable domain: DAGVTQSPTHLIKTRGQQVTLRCSPISGHKSVSWYQQVLGQGPQFIFQYYEKEERGRGNFPDRFSARQFPNYSSELNVNALLLGDSALYLCASSLVDSSNEQFFGPGTRLTVL.

The chain recombines TRBV18 with TRBJ1-1, with D possibly matching TRBD1 (5 bases). The germline gives CDR1 KGHSH, CDR2 LQKENI. V shed 4 bases and J shed 10 bases, with 13 bases lying between them. The CDR3 runs 12 residues. The CDR3 sequence is CASSQEGKGAFF. CDR3 nucleotides: TGTGCCAGCTCACAGGAGGGGAAGGGAGCTTTCTTT.

The chain has TRBV7-2 and TRBJ2-7; no clear D. The V gene's germline CDR1 is SGHTA and CDR2 FQGNSA. The V end lost 0 bases, the J end lost 5 bases, and 2 bases lay between the germline ends. This CDR3 is 11 amino acids long. CDR3 region: CASSLANEQYF. The CDR3 DNA is TGTGCCAGCAGCTTAGCTAACGAGCAGTACTTC.

CDR3 nucleotide sequence: TGTGCCAGCACCTCCGGCGGCTCCTACGAGCAGTACTTC. Translating gives CASTSGGSYEQYF. This sequence joins TRBV25-1 and TRBJ2-7; unclear D gene. The germline V gene encodes CDR1 MGHDK and CDR2 SYGVNS. V lost 7 bases and J 0 bases, leaving 10 bases between the germline ends. CDR3 length: 13 amino acids.

The rearrangement links TRBV25-1 to TRBJ1-2; D call uncertain. The germline V gene has CDR1 MGHDK and CDR2 SYGVNS. V was shortened by 1 base and J by 5 bases, with 11 bases between the two germline ends. The CDR3 consists of 14 residues. The CDR3 nucleotides read TGTGCCAGCAGTGAATTAACAGTTGGGTATGGCTACACCTTC. Translated, it gives CASSELTVGYGYTF.

This sequence joins TRBV24-1 and TRBJ2-3; 7 bases line up with TRBD1. The germline gives CDR1 KGHDR, CDR2 SFDVKD. The CDR3 is 16 residues long. J was trimmed by 0 bases and V by 1 base; bases with no gene match: 3. For the CDR3, the DNA is TGTGCCACCAGTGATTTTGGGACAGCGAGCACAGATACGCAGTATTTT. It yields the protein CATSDFGTASTDTQYF.

The chain recombines TRBV24-1 with TRBJ2-7; possibly TRBD1 for D (5 bases). The length of the CDR3 is 13 residues. The germline V gene encodes CDR1 KGHDR and CDR2 SFDVKD. V was cut by 5 bases and J by 5 bases, with 12 bases left in between. CDR3 nucleotide sequence: TGTGCCACCAGTGGGGCAGGGTTCCACGAGCAGTACTTC. It codes for CATSGAGFHEQYF.

V and J are TRBV4-1 and TRBJ1-2, with TRBD1 identical over 10 bases. Per the germline V gene, CDR1 is MGHRA and CDR2 is YSYEKL. V was pared by 4 bases and J by 9 bases, with 5 bases of the junction left unmatched. The CDR3 is 13 residues long. The CDR3 is CASSPLGQGRYTF. The CDR3 DNA reads as TGCGCCAGCAGCCCTTTGGGACAGGGGCGCTACACCTTC.

The chain recombines TRBV7-2 with TRBJ2-1; perhaps TRBD1 as D (6 bases). CDR3 size: 13 residues. Germline assignment: CDR1 SGHTA and CDR2 FQGNSA. Between the trimmed V and J ends, which lost 6 bases and 3 bases, there was a span of 9 bases. CDR3 region: CASRRTVYNEQFF. As DNA, the CDR3 is TGTGCCAGCAGACGGACAGTCTACAATGAGCAGTTCTTC.

The chain has TRBV29-1 and TRBJ2-4, with D perhaps TRBD2 (6 bases). V dropped 6 bases and J dropped 3 bases, with 18 bases sitting between them. The CDR3 is 15 amino acids. The germline V gene encodes CDR1 SQVTM and CDR2 ANQGSEA. CDR3 loop: CSVAPTGVVKNIQYF. In nucleotides, the CDR3 is TGCAGCGTCGCCCCCACGGGGGTAGTCAAAAACATTCAGTACTTC.

The chain combines TRBV3-1 (or the pseudogene TRBV3-2) with TRBJ2-3; 10 bases line up with TRBD2. The ends lost 0 bases at V and 10 bases at J; junction bases unmatched: 7. The CDR3 runs 15 residues. Germline assignment: CDR1 LGHDT and CDR2 YNNKEL (reference sequence). As DNA, the CDR3 is TGTGCCAGCAGCCAAGATCAAGCGGGGGGGCGAGCGCAGTATTTT. This gives the protein CASSQDQAGGRAQYF.

The J gene is TRBJ1-2, the V gene TRBV10-3, with a tentative D call TRBD1 (5 bases). Looked up from germline, CDR1 is ENHRY and CDR2 is SYGVKD. CDR3 size: 11 residues. Trimming left V 8 bases short and J 5 bases short, with 9 bases between. The CDR3 loop reads CAIAGPYGYTF. Here the CDR3 DNA reads TGTGCCATCGCGGGGCCGTATGGCTACACCTTC.

This rearrangement joins TRBV5-4 to TRBJ1-1, with D unresolved. The V end was cut by 0 bases, the J end by 2 bases, with 5 bases between. Per the germline V gene, CDR1 is SGHNT and CDR2 is YYREEE (reference sequence). CDR3 length: 13 residues. In nucleotides, the CDR3 is TGTGCCAGCAGCTTGGGAACAAACACTGAAGCTTTCTTT. It codes for CASSLGTNTEAFF.

This chain links TRBV24-1 with TRBJ1-5, with D unresolved. Trimming removed 6 bases from V and 0 bases from J, with 8 bases in between. Germline V gene data show CDR1 as KGHDR and CDR2 as SFDVKD. The CDR3 has 14 residues. The CDR3 DNA reads as TGTGCCACCAGTTCGAGAGTTAGCAATCAGCCCCAGCATTTT. Translation gives CATSSRVSNQPQHF.

This clone has just one count. The chain recombines TRBV6-5 with TRBJ1-1; 9 bases agree with TRBD1. The CDR3 totals 15 residues. Germline V gene lookup returns CDR1 MNHEY and CDR2 SVGAGI. The V and J ends lost 6 bases and 2 bases, in that order; junction bases with no gene match: 7. The CDR3 DNA sequence: TGTGCCAGCAGCCAATGGGACAGGGCAAACACTGAAGCTTTCTTT. This sequence encodes CASSQWDRANTEAFF.

V usage is TRBV7-2 and J usage is TRBJ2-3; 10 bases are shared with TRBD1. Germline loops: CDR1 SGHTA, CDR2 FQGNSA. V was clipped by 1 base and J by 9 bases; unmatched bases: 1. This CDR3 has 13 residues. The CDR3 reads CASSLGGQGTQYF. CDR3 bases: TGTGCCAGCAGCTTAGGGGGACAGGGGACGCAGTATTTT. The full variable domain, in which reference TRBV7-2 and TRBJ2-3 provide the parts outside the CDR3, is GAGVSQSPSNKVTEKGKDVELRCDPISGHTALYWYRQSLGQGLEFLIYFQGNSAPDKSGLPSDRFSAERTGGSVSTLTIQRTQQEDSAVYLCASSLGGQGTQYFGPGTRLTVL.